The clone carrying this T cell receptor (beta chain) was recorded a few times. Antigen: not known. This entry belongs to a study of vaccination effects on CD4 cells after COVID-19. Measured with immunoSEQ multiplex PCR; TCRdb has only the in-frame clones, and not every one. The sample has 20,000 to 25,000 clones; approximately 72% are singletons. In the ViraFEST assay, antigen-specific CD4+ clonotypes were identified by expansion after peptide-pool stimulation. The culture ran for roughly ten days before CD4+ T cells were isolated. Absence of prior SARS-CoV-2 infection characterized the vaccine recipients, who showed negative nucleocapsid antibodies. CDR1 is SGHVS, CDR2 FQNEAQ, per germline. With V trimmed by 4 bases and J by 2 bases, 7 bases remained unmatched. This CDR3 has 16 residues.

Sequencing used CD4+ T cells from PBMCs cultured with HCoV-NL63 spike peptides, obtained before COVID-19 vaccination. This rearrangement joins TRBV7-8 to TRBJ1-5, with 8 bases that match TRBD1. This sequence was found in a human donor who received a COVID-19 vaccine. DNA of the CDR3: TGTGCCAGCAGCTCCTCGTTGACAGGGGGCAATCAGCCCCAGCATTTT. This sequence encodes CASSSSLTGGNQPQHF.